This is a list of T cell receptor beta chains from one sample in a study of blood T cell repertoires in COVID-19. Only in-frame clones appear in the TCRdb table, and some are missing; sequencing was by immunoSEQ multiplex PCR. The data show about 260,000 clones, about 85% seen once. Sample: PBMCs or T cells enriched from blood (not recorded which). These receptors all stem from a woman in her fifties or sixties who had recovered from COVID-19. Both conserved end residues are part of each CDR3. Fields, in order: CDR3 length, clone size, V gene, D gene, J gene, CDR3 protein, CDR3 DNA. A D gene is named only where the DNA matches it firmly. Only part of the rows carry a size: once, few, many, or a class if the clone is expanded.

length: 13; size: few; V: TRBV27; D: .; J: TRBJ1-1; CDR3: CASSFKGGTEAFF; DNA: TGTGCCAGCAGTTTTAAGGGAGGGACTGAAGCTTTCTTT
length: 16; size: .; V: TRBV3-1/TRBV3-2; D: TRBD1; J: TRBJ2-5; CDR3: CASSRRGQGGHETQYF; DNA: TGTGCCAGCAGCCGGAGGGGACAGGGGGGCCACGAGACCCAGTACTTC
length: 15; size: .; V: TRBV28; D: TRBD1; J: TRBJ2-1; CDR3: CASSSGQGIYNEQFF; DNA: TGTGCCAGCAGCTCGGGACAGGGAATTTACAATGAGCAGTTCTTC
length: 16; size: .; V: TRBV7-6; D: TRBD2; J: TRBJ2-1; CDR3: CASSLGGLAGLNEQFF; DNA: TGTGCCAGCAGCTTAGGTGGACTAGCGGGACTTAATGAGCAGTTCTTC
length: 16; size: few; V: TRBV20-1; D: .; J: TRBJ2-7; CDR3: CSASPQPQATSYEQYF; DNA: TGCAGTGCTAGTCCCCAGCCACAGGCCACCTCCTACGAGCAGTACTTC
length: 16; size: .; V: TRBV7-3; D: TRBD2; J: TRBJ2-1; CDR3: CASSLMGGSNWNEQFF; DNA: TGTGCCAGCAGCTTAATGGGCGGGAGTAACTGGAATGAGCAGTTCTTC
length: 15; size: .; V: TRBV3-1/TRBV3-2; D: TRBD1; J: TRBJ1-2; CDR3: CASSGEGQGRYGYTF; DNA: TGTGCCAGCAGCGGAGAAGGACAGGGACGTTATGGCTACACCTTC
length: 18; size: .; V: TRBV7-9; D: TRBD2; J: TRBJ2-5; CDR3: CASSSSSAGGPFVETQYF; DNA: TGTGCCAGCAGCTCGTCATCAGCGGGAGGGCCTTTTGTAGAGACCCAGTACTTC
length: 15; size: .; V: TRBV29-1; D: .; J: TRBJ2-1; CDR3: CSVEAGFRGWNEQFF; DNA: TGCAGCGTTGAAGCTGGTTTTCGAGGATGGAATGAGCAGTTCTTC
length: 15; size: .; V: TRBV28; D: TRBD1; J: TRBJ1-5; CDR3: CASSLAQGAAQPQHF; DNA: TGTGCCAGCAGTTTAGCTCAGGGGGCAGCTCAGCCCCAGCATTTT
length: 13; size: .; V: TRBV5-1; D: .; J: TRBJ1-1; CDR3: CASSSTGGTEAFF; DNA: TGCGCCAGCAGCTCCACAGGTGGCACTGAAGCTTTCTTT
length: 15; size: .; V: TRBV24-1; D: .; J: TRBJ2-5; CDR3: CATKESTGNQETQYF; DNA: TGTGCCACCAAGGAAAGCACAGGGAACCAAGAGACCCAGTACTTC
length: 14; size: .; V: TRBV19; D: .; J: TRBJ1-5; CDR3: CASTLAGGNQPQHF; DNA: TGTGCCAGTACTCTGGCAGGGGGCAATCAGCCCCAGCATTTT
length: 15; size: .; V: TRBV5-1; D: TRBD1; J: TRBJ1-5; CDR3: CASSLDRGSNQPQHF; DNA: TGCGCCAGCAGCCTCGACAGGGGAAGCAATCAGCCCCAGCATTTT